Presented here are 25 T cell receptor beta chains from one specimen sequenced in a study of blood T cell repertoires in COVID-19. The repertoire was sequenced with immunoSEQ multiplex PCR; TCRdb's copy has only in-frame clones and lacks some. The data show around 200,000 clones, approximately 82% seen once. Sequencing was done on a sample of peripheral blood. These receptors all stem from a man aged 50 to 60 with active or convalescent COVID-19.

CDR3 sequence (DNA): TGTGCCAGCAGCTCGGGGACTAGCGGGAACGCAGATACGCAGTATTTT. Its translation is CASSSGTSGNADTQYF. The chain combines TRBV7-9 with TRBJ2-3; 13 bases map to TRBD2. CDR3 length: 16 amino acids. The junction had 5 bases not matched to a gene; V was cut back by 4 bases and J by 4 bases. In germline, CDR1 is SEHNR, CDR2 FQNEAQ (reference sequence). Full variable domain (rest looked up from reference TRBV7-9 and TRBJ2-3): DTGVSQNPRHKITKRGQNVTFRCDPISEHNRLYWYRQTLGQGPEFLTYFQNEAQLEKSRLLSDRFSAERPKGSFSTLEIQRTEQGDSAMYLCASSSGTSGNADTQYFGPGTRLTVL.

The chain is built from TRBV25-1 and TRBJ1-4; TRBD1 aligns across 12 bases. Germline V gives CDR1 MGHDK, CDR2 SYGVNS. V was pared by 4 bases and J by 8 bases, with 8 bases of the junction left unmatched. CDR3 length equals 16 residues. CDR3 in DNA: TGTGCCAGCAGTGGGGACAGGGGGCGCGTGGGGGAAAAACTGTTTTTT. Its translation: CASSGDRGRVGEKLFF.

This chain uses TRBV27 with TRBJ2-1; the match to TRBD1 covers 10 bases. CDR1 MNHEY and CDR2 SMNVEV come from the germline V gene (reference sequence). V was clipped by 8 bases and J by 4 bases; unmatched bases: 2. CDR3 length: 13 amino acids. DNA for the CDR3: TGTGCCAGCGGGACAGGGGAATACAATGAGCAGTTCTTC. Protein: CASGTGEYNEQFF.

This clone was seen a single time. The rearrangement uses TRBV2 and TRBJ2-2; D remains ambiguous. CDR1 SNHLY and CDR2 FYNNEI come from the germline V gene. The CDR3 is 15 amino acids. Trimming stripped 5 bases from V and 2 bases from J, with 12 bases between. In nucleotides, the CDR3 is TGTGCCAGCAGTCTGCGGAGTCCAAACACCGGGGAGCTGTTTTTT. The encoded protein is CASSLRSPNTGELFF.

The chain uses TRBV15 and TRBJ1-2; 7 nucleotides line up with TRBD1. The germline V gene encodes CDR1 LNHNV and CDR2 YYDKDF (reference sequence). The length of the CDR3 is 14 residues. V dropped 2 bases and J dropped 5; count of bases not matched to a gene: 5. The CDR3 is CATSRPDREYGYTF. In DNA, the CDR3 is TGTGCCACCAGCAGACCCGACAGGGAGTATGGCTACACCTTC.

CDR3 in amino acids: CASSFSGQGAGRGYTF. The CDR3 nucleotides are TGCGCCAGCAGCTTTTCGGGACAGGGGGCCGGAAGAGGCTACACCTTC. J is TRBJ1-2 and V is TRBV5-1; TRBD1 matches 12 bases. Germline CDR1 reads SGHRS; CDR2 reads YFSETQ. This CDR3 has 16 amino acids. V gave up 2 bases and J gave up 8 bases; unmatched junction bases: 10.

The rearrangement links TRBV18 to TRBJ2-7, with D tentatively TRBD1 (5 bases). CDR1 and CDR2 (germline): KGHSH, LQKENI. The CDR3 contains 15 residues. V gave up 4 bases and J gave up 2 bases, with 15 bases separating them. The CDR3 region has the DNA TGTGCCAGCTCACTTAGACTCGGACAAACCTACGAGCAGTACTTC. Residues: CASSLRLGQTYEQYF. The full variable domain, its missing parts supplied by reference TRBV18 and TRBJ2-7, is NAGVMQNPRHLVRRRGQEARLRCSPMKGHSHVYWYRQLPEEGLKFMVYLQKENIIDESGMPKERFSAEFPKEGPSILRIQQVVRGDSAAYFCASSLRLGQTYEQYFGPGTRLTVT.

The chain links TRBV6-5 to TRBJ1-2, with a tentative D call TRBD1 (5 bases). The CDR3 is made up of 13 amino acids. CDR1 is MNHEY and CDR2 is SVGAGI in the germline V gene. Trimming shortened V by 6 bases and J by 4 bases, and 12 bases separated the two germline ends. Written as DNA, the CDR3 is TGTGCCAGCAGGGGGCAGTCGAGCTATGGCTACACCTTC. Its translation is CASRGQSSYGYTF.

The CDR3 DNA reads TGTGCCTGGAGTGTAATGGGGAGAACGCAGTATTTT. Encoded protein: CAWSVMGRTQYF. The chain recombines TRBV30 with TRBJ2-3; D possibly corresponds to TRBD2 (5 bases). The CDR3 consists of 12 residues. CDR1 is GTSNPN and CDR2 is SVGIG in the germline V gene (reference sequence). V shed 0 bases and J shed 9 bases, with 10 bases lying between them.

The CDR3 DNA sequence: TGTGCCAGCAGCGGAGGACTAGCGGGAGGTGGTGAGCAGTTCTTC. Protein: CASSGGLAGGGEQFF. The chain combines TRBV7-3 with TRBJ2-1; 14 bases line up with TRBD2. The CDR3 is made up of 15 amino acids. With V trimmed by 5 bases and J by 9 bases, 6 bases remained unmatched. Germline V gives CDR1 SGHTA, CDR2 FQGTGA.

This rearrangement joins TRBV5-1 to TRBJ1-1; 7 bases match TRBD1. CDR3 length: 14 amino acids. CDR1 is SGHRS, CDR2 YFSETQ, per germline. J gave up 4 bases and V 2 bases, and 5 bases lay outside the gene matches. CDR3 in amino acids: CASSFETGTTEAFF. DNA for the CDR3: TGCGCCAGCAGCTTCGAGACAGGGACCACTGAAGCTTTCTTT.

V gene TRBV28 combines with J gene TRBJ2-7; 13 positions agree with TRBD2. The CDR3 is 15 residues long. The germline CDR1 and CDR2 sequences are MDHEN and SYDVKM. The V and J ends lost 6 bases and 4 bases, in that order; junction bases with no gene match: 6. CDR3 amino acids: CASRPTSGRGYEQYF. The CDR3 DNA sequence: TGTGCCAGCAGGCCCACTAGCGGGAGGGGTTACGAGCAGTACTTC.

The rearrangement uses TRBV15 and TRBJ1-4, with 10 bases identical to TRBD1. With 3 bases clipped from V and 5 bases from J, the junction kept 0 bases outside the gene matches. This CDR3 has 14 residues. CDR1 and CDR2 (germline): LNHNV, YYDKDF (reference sequence). The CDR3 nucleotides read TGTGCCACCAGCAGGGACAGGGGGAATGAAAAACTGTTTTTT. Residues: CATSRDRGNEKLFF.

The rearrangement uses TRBV7-2 and TRBJ1-5; TRBD1 aligns across 8 bases. This CDR3 contains 14 residues. Germline values: CDR1 SGHTA, CDR2 FQGNSA. J lost 4 bases, V lost 4 bases, and 3 bases had no gene match. CDR3 amino acids: CASSYDRGNQPQHF. DNA for the CDR3: TGTGCCAGCAGCTACGACAGGGGAAATCAGCCCCAGCATTTT.

The chain employs TRBV18 and TRBJ1-4, with TRBD1 as a possible D gene (5 bases). Per germline, CDR1 KGHSH and CDR2 LQKENI. The CDR3 has 13 residues. Trimming cost V 5 bases and J 8 bases, with 12 bases left between them. DNA for the CDR3: TGTGCCAGCTCATCGACAGTAGGAGAAAAACTGTTTTTT. Translating gives CASSSTVGEKLFF.

The rearrangement joins TRBV5-1 to TRBJ2-7; TRBD2 aligns across 8 bases. Germline lookup yields CDR1 SGHRS and CDR2 YFSETQ. The J segment lost 4 bases and the V segment lost 4 bases, leaving 7 bases of the junction unmatched. The CDR3 loop spans 14 amino acids. The CDR3 spells CASSLRGAAYEQYF. The CDR3 DNA follows: TGCGCCAGCAGCCTGCGGGGGGCTGCATACGAGCAGTACTTC.

There are a few counts of this clone. The chain employs TRBV3-1 (or the pseudogene TRBV3-2) and TRBJ2-7; TRBD1 is a possible D gene (5 bases). The germline V gene has CDR1 LGHDT and CDR2 YNNKEL (reference sequence). The CDR3 runs to 14 residues. V dropped 0 bases and J dropped 5 bases, with 11 bases sitting between them. The CDR3 region has the DNA TGTGCCAGCAGCCAAGATATCAGGGTCCACGAGCAGTACTTC. Translated, it gives CASSQDIRVHEQYF.

The chain recombines TRBV5-1 with TRBJ2-3, with no clear D. The CDR3 runs 14 residues. Trimming pared 5 bases from V and 0 bases from J, leaving 10 bases between. Germline CDR1 and CDR2: SGHRS and YFSETQ. The CDR3 bases are TGCGCCAGCAGTAGAGCTGCTAGCACAGATACGCAGTATTTT. Encoded protein: CASSRAASTDTQYF. The full variable domain, completed using reference TRBV5-1 and TRBJ2-3, is KAGVTQTPRYLIKTRGQQVTLSCSPISGHRSVSWYQQTPGQGLQFLFEYFSETQRNKGNFPGRFSGRQFSNSRSEMNVSTLELGDSALYLCASSRAASTDTQYFGPGTRLTVL.

The rearrangement uses TRBV18 and TRBJ1-1, with 9 nucleotides matching TRBD1. This CDR3 spans 17 amino acids. Germline CDR1 is KGHSH and CDR2 is LQKENI. Losses at the gene ends were 1 base for V and 0 bases for J; bases not matched to a gene: 6. This CDR3 is CASSPRPGQGVNTEAFF. The CDR3 nucleotides read TGTGCCAGCTCACCACGGCCGGGACAGGGCGTGAACACTGAAGCTTTCTTT.

The chain combines TRBV5-1 with TRBJ2-1; D is possibly TRBD1 (5 bases). The CDR3 has 14 residues. The ends were cut back, 0 bases at V and 3 bases at J, with 7 bases in the middle. In germline, CDR1 is SGHRS, CDR2 YFSETQ. The CDR3 reads CASSLADSYNEQFF. CDR3 in DNA: TGCGCCAGCAGCTTGGCAGACAGCTACAATGAGCAGTTCTTC.

The chain couples TRBV6-1 to TRBJ2-2, with D perhaps matching TRBD2 (5 bases). Germline CDR1 and CDR2: MNHNS and SASEGT. The CDR3 extends over 15 amino acids. V was shortened by 0 bases and J by 3 bases, with 8 bases between the two germline ends. In DNA form, the CDR3 reads TGTGCCAGCAGTGAAGCGAGGGCGGACACCGGGGAGCTGTTTTTT. Translating gives CASSEARADTGELFF.

This chain links TRBV7-2 with TRBJ1-3; TRBD1 matches 8 bases. J lost 2 bases, V lost 7 bases, and 1 base had no gene match. Germline CDR1 SGHTA, CDR2 FQGNSA. The CDR3 length is 13 residues. The CDR3 coding sequence is TGTGCCAGCACACAGGGGGCTGGAAACACCATATATTTT. Encoded protein: CASTQGAGNTIYF.

The CDR3 loop reads CASSYSNVPRVQQYF. The CDR3 coding sequence is TGTGCCAGCAGTTATTCTAACGTCCCCCGGGTCCAGCAGTACTTC. This chain links TRBV6-9 with TRBJ2-7; D is ambiguous. The CDR3 is 15 amino acids. V shed 0 bases and J shed 8 bases, with 17 bases lying between them. From germline, CDR1 is MNHGY and CDR2 SVAAGI.

The chain uses TRBV9 and TRBJ2-5, with 8 bases identical to TRBD1. V lost 0 bases and J lost 5; bases outside the gene matches: 9. CDR1 and CDR2 (germline): SGDLS, YYNGEE. The CDR3 runs 16 residues. DNA of the CDR3: TGTGCCAGCAGCGTAGACCTGACAGGGGCGGGGGAGACCCAGTACTTC. Translated, it gives CASSVDLTGAGETQYF.

The rearrangement joins TRBV7-9 to TRBJ2-1, with 9 bases lining up with TRBD1. The CDR3 is made up of 16 amino acids. V shed 3 bases and J 9 bases; nucleotides not matched to a gene: 12. Germline V gene data show CDR1 as SEHNR and CDR2 as FQNEAQ (reference sequence). This CDR3 reads CASSFNWDRAHFEQFF. In nucleotides, the CDR3 is TGTGCCAGCAGCTTTAATTGGGACAGGGCCCATTTTGAGCAGTTCTTC.